The 25 T cell receptor beta chains below all came from one sample that was sequenced in a study of identical twins. MiXCR, run by TCRdb on the 5' RACE reads, gives a single entry per CDR3 protein. This sample has approximately 300,000 distinct CDR3 sequences, with nearly 9.5% found just once. These sequences were also reported in another study, on yellow fever vaccine responses in identical twins.

The sample comprised CD8+ T cells sorted from blood. The receptors derive from a young woman in good health.

This clonotype was observed at least ten times. This chain links TRBV5-1 with TRBJ2-7; TRBD1 or TRBD2 may be the D gene (5 bases each). This CDR3 region has 14 residues. Germline loops: CDR1 SGHRS, CDR2 YFSETQ. V shed 0 bases and J shed 5 bases, with 12 bases lying between them. In nucleotides, the CDR3 is TGCGCCAGCAGCTTGGCAGGGAGCGCCCACGAGCAGTACTTC. Amino acids: CASSLAGSAHEQYF.

This clonotype occurred a few times. The V call is TRBV15, the J call TRBJ2-7, with D maybe TRBD1 (5 bases). This CDR3 is built from 16 residues. With 0 bases removed from V and 0 bases from J, the gap between germline ends came to 12 bases. Looked up from germline, CDR1 is LNHNV and CDR2 is YYDKDF (reference sequence). CDR3 sequence: CATSRDLTDNSYEQYF. CDR3 DNA sequence: TGTGCCACCAGCAGAGATTTGACAGATAACTCCTACGAGCAGTACTTC.

Only a few counts were recorded for this clonotype. The chain is built from TRBV24-1 and TRBJ2-1, with D tentatively TRBD1 or TRBD2 (5 bases each). V was trimmed by 3 bases and J by 1 base, leaving 9 bases between them. CDR3 size: 15 residues. In germline, CDR1 is KGHDR, CDR2 SFDVKD. The CDR3 loop is CATSDEGTSYNEQFF. CDR3 DNA sequence: TGTGCCACCAGTGATGAGGGGACGTCCTACAATGAGCAGTTCTTC.

This clonotype was observed a handful of times. The gene calls are TRBV24-1 and TRBJ2-2; D is perhaps TRBD2 (5 bases). The CDR3 is made up of 13 amino acids. Per the germline V gene, CDR1 is KGHDR and CDR2 is SFDVKD. Trimming took 7 bases from V and 5 from J, leaving 10 bases between them. The CDR3 DNA follows: TGTGCCACCAGAACATCGGGAACCGGGGAGCTGTTTTTT. Its translation is CATRTSGTGELFF.

The rearrangement joins TRBV13 to TRBJ2-6, with a tentative D call TRBD1 (7 bases). CDR3 length: 17 residues. Trimming removed 0 bases from V and 2 bases from J, with 11 bases in between. Germline V gene data show CDR1 as PRHDT and CDR2 as FYEKMQ (reference sequence). In nucleotides, the CDR3 is TGTGCCAGCAGCTTAGGCAGGGGGGTTGCTGGGGCCAACGTCCTGACTTTC. The encoded protein is CASSLGRGVAGANVLTF.

This clonotype was seen only a few times. The chain combines TRBV7-9 with TRBJ2-1; D gene uncertain. Germline V CDR1 and CDR2: SEHNR, FQNEAQ (reference sequence). This CDR3 region has 15 residues. Trimming pared 4 bases from V and 6 bases from J, leaving 16 bases between. Here the CDR3 DNA reads TGTGCCAGCAGCTCCGCAGTCTTAAGACGCAATGAGCAGTTCTTC. It encodes CASSSAVLRRNEQFF. Filled out from reference TRBV7-9 and TRBJ2-1, the complete variable domain reads DTGVSQNPRHKITKRGQNVTFRCDPISEHNRLYWYRQTLGQGPEFLTYFQNEAQLEKSRLLSDRFSAERPKGSFSTLEIQRTEQGDSAMYLCASSSAVLRRNEQFFGPGTRLTVL.

This clonotype has a handful of counts. The chain recombines TRBV11-2 with TRBJ2-1; D is uncertain. Germline CDR1 reads SGHAT; CDR2 reads FQNNGV. With 7 bases removed from V and 2 bases from J, the gap between germline ends came to 30 bases. The CDR3 length is 20 residues. Here the CDR3 DNA reads TGTGCCAGCACCGCAGTGGCAGGCTCGCCGGCCAACTCCCCCTACAATGAGCAGTTCTTC. Translated: CASTAVAGSPANSPYNEQFF.

In DNA form, the CDR3 reads TGTGCCACCAGCAGAGATAGACTACCCCAGGGGACCCAGTACTTC. Translated: CATSRDRLPQGTQYF. This chain joins TRBV15 and TRBJ2-5; D is perhaps TRBD1 or TRBD2 (5 bases each). The CDR3 is made up of 15 amino acids. Looked up from germline, CDR1 is LNHNV and CDR2 is YYDKDF (reference sequence). Between the trimmed V and J ends, which lost 0 bases and 7 bases, there was a span of 15 bases.

This clonotype was recorded many times. This sequence joins TRBV27 and TRBJ2-1; unclear D gene. The germline CDR1 and CDR2 sequences are MNHEY and SMNVEV (reference sequence). V gave up 0 bases and J gave up 3 bases, with 3 bases separating them. This CDR3 is 13 amino acids long. The CDR3 here is CASSLSFYNEQFF. The CDR3 nucleotides are TGTGCCAGCAGTTTATCTTTCTACAATGAGCAGTTCTTC.

This clonotype showed up just a few times. The chain is built from TRBV29-1 and TRBJ2-5; TRBD2 is a possible D gene (5 bases). Trimming removed 7 bases at V and 1 base at J, with 13 bases between. The CDR3 is made up of 13 amino acids. Per the germline V gene, CDR1 is SQVTM and CDR2 is ANQGSEA. This CDR3 is CSAKTTLQETQYF. CDR3 DNA sequence: TGCAGCGCGAAGACTACTCTCCAAGAGACCCAGTACTTC.

For this clonotype: At one end the junction does not follow the germline gene, possibly because of a read error. The rearrangement links TRBV7-6 to TRBJ1-6; tentative D call: TRBD1 (5 bases). This CDR3 has 16 residues. Germline loops: CDR1 SGHVS, CDR2 FNYEAQ. The CDR3 loop reads CASSLGLGSYNSPLHF. As DNA, the CDR3 is TGTGCCAGCAGCTTGGGGCTCGGCTCCTATAATTCACCCCTCCATTTT.

The chain employs TRBV20-1 and TRBJ2-7; D possibly uses TRBD1 or TRBD2 (5 bases each). This CDR3 has 13 residues. Germline V gene lookup returns CDR1 DFQATT and CDR2 SNEGSKA (reference sequence). The V gene lost 3 bases and the J gene lost 2 bases, with 11 bases spanning the gap. CDR3 in DNA: TGCAGTGCTAGGGGACGACCAACCTACGAGCAGTACTTC. Its translation: CSARGRPTYEQYF.

This clonotype came up many times. The chain is built from TRBV28 and TRBJ2-3, with TRBD2 identical over 11 bases. Looked up from germline, CDR1 is MDHEN and CDR2 is SYDVKM. V shed 7 bases, J shed 0 bases, and the junction held 15 bases outside the gene matches. This CDR3 is 19 amino acids long. CDR3 amino acids: CASNSWGASGGTSTDTQYF. CDR3 DNA: TGTGCCAGCAATTCCTGGGGGGCTAGCGGGGGGACCAGCACAGATACGCAGTATTTT.

The sample holds a few counts of this clonotype. This rearrangement joins TRBV4-1 to TRBJ2-7, with D perhaps matching TRBD2 (5 bases). The V gene's germline CDR1 is MGHRA and CDR2 YSYEKL. This CDR3 is 14 amino acids long. With 1 base removed from V and 1 base from J, the gap between germline ends came to 8 bases. The chain's CDR3 is CASSQALASYEQYF. The CDR3 DNA reads TGCGCCAGCAGCCAAGCCCTAGCATCCTACGAGCAGTACTTC.

Many counts were recorded for this clonotype. V and J are TRBV9 and TRBJ2-2, with a weak D call TRBD1 (6 bases). Germline assignment: CDR1 SGDLS and CDR2 YYNGEE. Trimming stripped 5 bases from V and 4 bases from J, with 12 bases between. The CDR3 is 14 residues long. CDR3 residues: CASSPTGSTGELFF. The CDR3 region has the DNA TGTGCCAGCAGTCCGACAGGCTCCACCGGGGAGCTGTTTTTT. Full variable domain (remainder filled in from reference TRBV9 and TRBJ2-2): DSGVTQTPKHLITATGQRVTLRCSPRSGDLSVYWYQQSLDQGLQFLIQYYNGEERAKGNILERFSAQQFPDLHSELNLSSLELGDSALYFCASSPTGSTGELFFGEGSRLTVL.

This clonotype was detected many times. V usage is TRBV27 and J usage is TRBJ2-5, with D possibly matching TRBD2 (6 bases). Trimming removed 2 bases at V and 2 bases at J, with 9 bases between. This CDR3 comprises 14 residues. Per the germline V gene, CDR1 is MNHEY and CDR2 is SMNVEV (reference sequence). CDR3 region: CASSLGGGQETQYF. Written as DNA, the CDR3 is TGTGCCAGCAGTTTAGGGGGAGGACAAGAGACCCAGTACTTC.

Many counts were recorded for this clonotype. The gene calls are TRBV14 and TRBJ2-1; D might be TRBD2 (7 bases). V was pared by 4 bases and J by 7 bases, with 20 bases between. From germline, CDR1 is SGHDN and CDR2 FVKESK. The CDR3 runs 16 residues. The CDR3 DNA sequence: TGTGCCAGCAGCCTCCCCAGGGGAGCGGGGTCGAATGAGCAGTTCTTC. Amino acids: CASSLPRGAGSNEQFF.

The chain has TRBV7-9 and TRBJ2-3; D call uncertain. Germline V gives CDR1 SEHNR, CDR2 FQNEAQ (reference sequence). V was cut by 2 bases and J by 2 bases, with 14 bases left in between. The length of the CDR3 is 16 residues. The chain's CDR3 is CASSLIDSVYTDTQYF. The CDR3 DNA follows: TGTGCCAGCAGCTTAATTGACTCGGTCTACACAGATACGCAGTATTTT.

This clonotype was found many times. The CDR3 loop is CASSVANRDELRADTQYF. In DNA, the CDR3 is TGTGCCAGCAGCGTAGCGAACAGGGATGAGTTGCGTGCCGATACGCAGTATTTT. This chain connects TRBV9 to TRBJ2-3, with a weak D call TRBD1 (6 bases). Trimming took 0 bases from V and 6 from J, leaving 23 bases between them. Germline-derived CDR1 and CDR2 are SGDLS and YYNGEE. This CDR3 spans 18 amino acids.

This clonotype was seen many times. This chain links TRBV29-1 with TRBJ2-3; TRBD2 is a possible D gene (6 bases). There are 14 residues in the CDR3. Trimming removed 6 bases at V and 1 base at J, with 14 bases between. Germline CDR1 and CDR2: SQVTM and ANQGSEA. The CDR3 bases are TGCAGCGTCGAGTGGGGGGATCGCACAGATACGCAGTATTTT. Amino acids: CSVEWGDRTDTQYF.

This chain joins TRBV5-5 and TRBJ2-5, with a possible D match to TRBD2 (6 bases). Germline loops: CDR1 SGHKS, CDR2 YYEKEE (reference sequence). The CDR3 spans 15 residues. Between the trimmed V and J ends, which lost 4 bases and 2 bases, there was a span of 15 bases. CDR3 region: CASSHLARGQETQYF. The DNA of the CDR3 is TGTGCCAGCAGCCACCTAGCTCGGGGGCAAGAGACCCAGTACTTC.

The rearrangement joins TRBV2 to TRBJ2-2, with 7 bases that match TRBD2. Trimming at V came to 6 bases and at J to 5 bases, leaving 12 bases not matched to a gene. Germline V gene lookup returns CDR1 SNHLY and CDR2 FYNNEI. The CDR3 runs 16 residues. CDR3 residues: CASRSTLAVDTGELFF. CDR3 bases: TGTGCCAGCAGGTCAACGCTAGCGGTGGATACCGGGGAGCTGTTTTTT.

The sample holds one count of this clonotype. This chain links TRBV2 with TRBJ2-3; D not certain. Trimming shortened V by 0 bases and J by 5 bases, and 12 bases separated the two germline ends. The CDR3 loop spans 15 amino acids. CDR1 is SNHLY and CDR2 is FYNNEI in the germline V gene. The chain's CDR3 is CASSEAVVRLDTQYF. The CDR3 nucleotides read TGTGCCAGCAGTGAAGCCGTGGTGAGGTTAGATACGCAGTATTTT.

This clonotype was seen ten or more times. The chain joins TRBV10-3 to TRBJ2-7, with D possibly matching TRBD2 (6 bases). Trimming took off 0 bases at V and 2 bases at J, with 14 bases between the two ends. The CDR3 covers 16 residues. Germline V gene sequence: CDR1 ENHRY, CDR2 SYGVKD. For the CDR3, the DNA is TGTGCCATCAGTGAGTCTGTGTCGGGAGTGACCTACGAGCAGTACTTC. Protein: CAISESVSGVTYEQYF.

This clonotype appeared many times. This chain links TRBV20-1 with TRBJ1-6; 7 positions agree with TRBD1. This CDR3 has 13 residues. CDR1 is DFQATT, CDR2 SNEGSKA, per germline (reference sequence). Trimming took 6 bases from V and 9 from J; bases not matched to a gene: 8. The DNA for the CDR3 is TGCAGTGCCCGGGACAGCCCGGGTTCACCCCTCCACTTT. Its protein product is CSARDSPGSPLHF.